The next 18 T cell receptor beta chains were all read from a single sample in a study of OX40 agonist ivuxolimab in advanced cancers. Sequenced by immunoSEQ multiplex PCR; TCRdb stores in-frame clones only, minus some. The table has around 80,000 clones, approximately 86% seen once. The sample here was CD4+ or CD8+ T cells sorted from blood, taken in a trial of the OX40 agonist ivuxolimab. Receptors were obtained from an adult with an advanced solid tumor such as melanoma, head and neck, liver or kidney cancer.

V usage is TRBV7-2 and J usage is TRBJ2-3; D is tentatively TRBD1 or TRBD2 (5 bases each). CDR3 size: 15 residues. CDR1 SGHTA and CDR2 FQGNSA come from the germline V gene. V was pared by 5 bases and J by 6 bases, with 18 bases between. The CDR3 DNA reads TGTGCCAGCAGCGTTGACGCCCGGGGCTGGGATACGCAGTATTTT. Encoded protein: CASSVDARGWDTQYF. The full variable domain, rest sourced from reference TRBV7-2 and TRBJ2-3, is GAGVSQSPSNKVTEKGKDVELRCDPISGHTALYWYRQSLGQGLEFLIYFQGNSAPDKSGLPSDRFSAERTGGSVSTLTIQRTQQEDSAVYLCASSVDARGWDTQYFGPGTRLTVL.

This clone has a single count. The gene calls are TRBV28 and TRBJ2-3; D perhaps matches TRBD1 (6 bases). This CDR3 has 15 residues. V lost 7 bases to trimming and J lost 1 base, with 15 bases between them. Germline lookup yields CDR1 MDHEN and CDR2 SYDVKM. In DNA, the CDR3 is TGTGCCAGCACCTTGACAGGCCCAGGCACAGATACGCAGTATTTT. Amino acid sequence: CASTLTGPGTDTQYF. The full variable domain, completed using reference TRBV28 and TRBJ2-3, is DVKVTQSSRYLVKRTGEKVFLECVQDMDHENMFWYRQDPGLGLRLIYFSYDVKMKEKGDIPEGYSVSREKKERFSLILESASTNQTSMYLCASTLTGPGTDTQYFGPGTRLTVL.

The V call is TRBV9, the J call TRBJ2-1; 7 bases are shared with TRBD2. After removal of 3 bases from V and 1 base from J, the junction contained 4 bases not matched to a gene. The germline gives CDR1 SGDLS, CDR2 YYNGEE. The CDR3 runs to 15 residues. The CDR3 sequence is CASSALSGSYNEQFF. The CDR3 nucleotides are TGTGCCAGCAGCGCACTTAGCGGGTCCTACAATGAGCAGTTCTTC.

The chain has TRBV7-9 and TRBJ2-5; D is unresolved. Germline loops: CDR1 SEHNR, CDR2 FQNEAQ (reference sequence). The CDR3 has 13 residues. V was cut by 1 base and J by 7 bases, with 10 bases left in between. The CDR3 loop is CASSLDWVLTQYF. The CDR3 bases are TGTGCCAGCAGCTTAGACTGGGTTTTGACCCAGTACTTC.

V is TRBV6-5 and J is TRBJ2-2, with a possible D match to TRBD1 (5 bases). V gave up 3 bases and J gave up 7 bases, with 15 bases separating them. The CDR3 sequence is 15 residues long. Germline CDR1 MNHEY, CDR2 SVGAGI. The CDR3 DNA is TGTGCCAGCAGTTATCAGGCAGGGTACGACGGGGAGCTGTTTTTT. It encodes CASSYQAGYDGELFF.

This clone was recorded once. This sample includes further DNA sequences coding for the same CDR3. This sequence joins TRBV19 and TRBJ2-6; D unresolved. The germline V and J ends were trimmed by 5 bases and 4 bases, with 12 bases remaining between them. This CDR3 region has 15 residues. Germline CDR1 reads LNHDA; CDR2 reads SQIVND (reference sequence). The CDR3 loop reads CASSSTRSGANVLTF. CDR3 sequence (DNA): TGTGCCAGTAGTTCGACGCGGTCCGGGGCCAACGTCCTGACTTTC. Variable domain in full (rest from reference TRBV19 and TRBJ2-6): DGGITQSPKYLFRKEGQNVTLSCEQNLNHDAMYWYRQDPGQGLRLIYYSQIVNDFQKGDIAEGYSVSREKKESFPLTVTSAQKNPTAFYLCASSSTRSGANVLTFGAGSRLTVL.

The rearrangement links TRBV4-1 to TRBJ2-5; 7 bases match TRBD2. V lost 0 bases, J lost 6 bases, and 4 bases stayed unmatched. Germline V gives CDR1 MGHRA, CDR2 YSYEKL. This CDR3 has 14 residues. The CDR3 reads CASSQDSGTKTQYF. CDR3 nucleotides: TGCGCCAGCAGCCAAGATTCAGGGACTAAGACCCAGTACTTC.

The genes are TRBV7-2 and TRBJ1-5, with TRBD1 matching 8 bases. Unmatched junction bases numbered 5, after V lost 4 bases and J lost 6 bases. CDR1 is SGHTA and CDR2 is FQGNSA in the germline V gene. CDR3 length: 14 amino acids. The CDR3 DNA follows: TGTGCCAGCAGCTCCGGACAGGGTGCTCAGCCCCAGCATTTT. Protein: CASSSGQGAQPQHF. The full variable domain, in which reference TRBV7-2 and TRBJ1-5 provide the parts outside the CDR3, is GAGVSQSPSNKVTEKGKDVELRCDPISGHTALYWYRQSLGQGLEFLIYFQGNSAPDKSGLPSDRFSAERTGGSVSTLTIQRTQQEDSAVYLCASSSGQGAQPQHFGDGTRLSIL.

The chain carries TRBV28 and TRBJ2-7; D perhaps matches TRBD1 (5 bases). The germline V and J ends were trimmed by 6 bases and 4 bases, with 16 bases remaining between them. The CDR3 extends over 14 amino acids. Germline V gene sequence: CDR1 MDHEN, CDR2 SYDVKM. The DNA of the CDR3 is TGTGCCAGCAGCGGACACTCTTTTCCTTACGAGCAGTACTTC. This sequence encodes CASSGHSFPYEQYF.

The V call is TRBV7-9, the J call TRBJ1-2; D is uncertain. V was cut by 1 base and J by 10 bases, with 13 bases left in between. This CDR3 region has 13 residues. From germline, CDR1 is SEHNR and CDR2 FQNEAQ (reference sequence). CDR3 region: CASSLVEETDYTF. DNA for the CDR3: TGTGCCAGCAGCTTAGTTGAGGAAACTGACTACACCTTC. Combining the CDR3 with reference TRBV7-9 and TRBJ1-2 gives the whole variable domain DTGVSQNPRHKITKRGQNVTFRCDPISEHNRLYWYRQTLGQGPEFLTYFQNEAQLEKSRLLSDRFSAERPKGSFSTLEIQRTEQGDSAMYLCASSLVEETDYTFGSGTRLTVV.

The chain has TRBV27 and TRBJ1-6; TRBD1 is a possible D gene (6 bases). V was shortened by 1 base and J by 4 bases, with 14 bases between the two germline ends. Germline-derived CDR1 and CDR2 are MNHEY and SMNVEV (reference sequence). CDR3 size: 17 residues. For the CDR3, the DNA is TGTGCCAGCAGTTTATTATCTAGGGGGTGGTATAATTCACCCCTCCACTTT. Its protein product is CASSLLSRGWYNSPLHF.

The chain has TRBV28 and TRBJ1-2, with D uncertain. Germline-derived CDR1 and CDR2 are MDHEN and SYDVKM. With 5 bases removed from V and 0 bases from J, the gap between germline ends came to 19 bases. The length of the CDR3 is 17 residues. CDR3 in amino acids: CASSQMRGVYPNYGYTF. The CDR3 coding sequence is TGTGCCAGCAGTCAAATGCGGGGTGTGTATCCTAACTATGGCTACACCTTC.

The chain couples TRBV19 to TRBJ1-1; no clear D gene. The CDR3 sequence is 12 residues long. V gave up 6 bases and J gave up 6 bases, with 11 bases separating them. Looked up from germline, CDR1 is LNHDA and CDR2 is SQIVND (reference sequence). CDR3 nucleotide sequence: TGTGCCAGTAGAGGGAGTCCCTCTGAAGCTTTCTTT. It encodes CASRGSPSEAFF.

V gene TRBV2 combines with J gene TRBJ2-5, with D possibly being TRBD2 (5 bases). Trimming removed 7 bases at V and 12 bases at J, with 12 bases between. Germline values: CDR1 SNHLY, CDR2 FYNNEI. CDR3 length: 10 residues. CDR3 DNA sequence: TGTGCCAGCAAAGCGGAAGGGAAGTACTTC. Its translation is CASKAEGKYF.

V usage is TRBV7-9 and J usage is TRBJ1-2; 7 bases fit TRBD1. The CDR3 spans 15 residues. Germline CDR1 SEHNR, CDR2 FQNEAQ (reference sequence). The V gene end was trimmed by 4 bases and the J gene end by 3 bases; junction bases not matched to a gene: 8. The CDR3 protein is CASSSQMTGYYGYTF. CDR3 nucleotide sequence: TGTGCCAGCAGCTCTCAGATGACAGGGTACTATGGCTACACCTTC.

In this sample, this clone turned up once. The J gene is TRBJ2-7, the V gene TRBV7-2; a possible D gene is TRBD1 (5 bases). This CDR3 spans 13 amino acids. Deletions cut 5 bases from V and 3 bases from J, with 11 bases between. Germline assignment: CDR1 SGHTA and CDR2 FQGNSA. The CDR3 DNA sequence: TGTGCCAGCAGCCAGGGCATCTACTACGAGCAGTACTTC. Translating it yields CASSQGIYYEQYF.

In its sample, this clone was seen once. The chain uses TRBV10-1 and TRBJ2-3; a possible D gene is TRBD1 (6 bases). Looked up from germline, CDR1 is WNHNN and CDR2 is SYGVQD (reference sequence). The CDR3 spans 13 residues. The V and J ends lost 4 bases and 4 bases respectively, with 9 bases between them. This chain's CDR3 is CASSARGSDTQYF. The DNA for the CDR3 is TGCGCCAGCAGTGCGAGGGGGTCAGATACGCAGTATTTT.

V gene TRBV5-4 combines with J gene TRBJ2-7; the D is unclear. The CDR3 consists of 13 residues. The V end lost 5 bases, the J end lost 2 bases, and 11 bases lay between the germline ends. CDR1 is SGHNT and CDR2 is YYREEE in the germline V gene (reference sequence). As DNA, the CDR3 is TGTGCCAGCAGTCCTGACATGACCTACGAGCAGTACTTC. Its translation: CASSPDMTYEQYF.